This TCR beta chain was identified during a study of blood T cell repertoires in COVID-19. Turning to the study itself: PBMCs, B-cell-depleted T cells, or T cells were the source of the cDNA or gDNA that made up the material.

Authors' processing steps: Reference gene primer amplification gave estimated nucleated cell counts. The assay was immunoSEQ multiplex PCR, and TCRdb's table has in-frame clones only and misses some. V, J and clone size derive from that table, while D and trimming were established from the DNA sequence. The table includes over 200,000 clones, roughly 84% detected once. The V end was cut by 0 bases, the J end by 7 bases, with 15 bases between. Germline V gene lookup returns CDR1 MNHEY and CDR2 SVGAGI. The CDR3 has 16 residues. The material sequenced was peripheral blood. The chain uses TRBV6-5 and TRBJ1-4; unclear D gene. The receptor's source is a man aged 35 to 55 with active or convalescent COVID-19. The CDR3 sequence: CASSYSDGRRGEKLFF. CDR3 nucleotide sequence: TGTGCCAGCAGTTACTCGGACGGCCGACGGGGTGAAAAACTGTTTTTT.